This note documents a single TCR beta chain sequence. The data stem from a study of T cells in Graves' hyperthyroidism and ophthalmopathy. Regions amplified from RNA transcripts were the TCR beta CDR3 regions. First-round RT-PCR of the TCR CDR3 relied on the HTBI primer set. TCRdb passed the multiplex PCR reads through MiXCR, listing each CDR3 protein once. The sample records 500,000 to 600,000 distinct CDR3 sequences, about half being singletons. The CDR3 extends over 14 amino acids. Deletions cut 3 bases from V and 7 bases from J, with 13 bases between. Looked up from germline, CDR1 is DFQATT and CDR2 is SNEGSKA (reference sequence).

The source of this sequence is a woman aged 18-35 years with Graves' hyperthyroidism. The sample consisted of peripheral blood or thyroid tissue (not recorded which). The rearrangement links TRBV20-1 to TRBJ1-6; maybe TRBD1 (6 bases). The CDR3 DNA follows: TGCAGTGCTAGGGAGCGGGACACAAATTCACCCCTCCACTTT. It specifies CSARERDTNSPLHF.